Each of the 21 T cell receptor beta chains below was sequenced from the same sample in a study of T cells in Graves' hyperthyroidism and ophthalmopathy. TCR beta CDR3 sequences were amplified from RNA transcripts. A first-round RT-PCR of the TCR CDR3 used the HTBI primer set. MiXCR was run by TCRdb on the multiplex PCR reads, yielding one entry per CDR3 protein. The sample carries 700,000 to 850,000 distinct CDR3 sequences, approximately 40% recorded once. The sample was blood. The receptors were gathered from a woman aged 40 to 50 with Graves' hyperthyroidism.

With respect to this clonotype: Just one base apart from a much larger clone, this may be a read error. V is TRBV20-1 and J is TRBJ2-5; no clear D gene. Germline V gene lookup returns CDR1 DFQATT and CDR2 SNEGSKA (reference sequence). The CDR3 has 13 residues. Written as DNA, the CDR3 is TGCGGTGCCCTTCAAGGTAGCCAAGAGACCCAGTACTTC. It specifies CGALQGSQETQYF.

Remarks on this clonotype: Compared with germline, one end of the junction differs, possibly owing to a read error. The chain combines TRBV5-1 with TRBJ1-1; weak D call: TRBD1 (5 bases). The germline V gene encodes CDR1 SGHRS and CDR2 YFSETQ. CDR3 size: 16 residues. In nucleotides, the CDR3 is TGTGCCAGCAGCCCAGACCATCGGGGGTTGAACACTGAAGCTTTCTTT. It encodes CASSPDHRGLNTEAFF.

A few counts support this clonotype. CDR3 amino acids: CASSQEARTTGRSPLHF. In DNA, the CDR3 is TGCGCCAGCAGCCAAGAGGCCCGTACAACAGGGAGGTCACCCCTCCACTTT. This chain links TRBV4-1 with TRBJ1-6, with a tentative D call TRBD1 (6 bases). Trimming took off 0 bases at V and 10 bases at J, with 19 bases between the two ends. Germline V gene lookup returns CDR1 MGHRA and CDR2 YSYEKL. The CDR3 contains 17 residues.

Details on this clonotype: No conserved phenylalanine or tryptophan ends this CDR3, so it is likely a read error. It is unclear where the CDR3 begins or ends on the DNA, so no DNA is shown, and the CDR3 is as TCRdb lists it. V and J are TRBV7-4 and TRBJ1-2. Termini included, the CDR3 measures 12 amino acids. Germline values: CDR1 SGHVT, CDR2 SQSDAQ. This chain's CDR3 is CASSLFTSGGTY.

Concerning this clonotype: Possible read error: a much larger clone is one base away. The V and J genes are TRBV7-9 and TRBJ2-7; 10 bases are a match to TRBD1. Germline CDR1 SEHNR, CDR2 FQNEAQ (reference sequence). The CDR3 contains 15 residues. The CDR3 bases are TGTGCCAGCAGCTTAACCCGACAGGGGGCCTACGAGCAGTGCTTC. It translates to CASSLTRQGAYEQCF.

The gene calls are TRBV11-2 and TRBJ1-3; D may be TRBD1 (5 bases). V was shortened by 7 bases and J by 7 bases, with 14 bases between the two germline ends. CDR1 SGHAT and CDR2 FQNNGV come from the germline V gene. There are 13 residues in the CDR3. In nucleotides, the CDR3 is TGTGCCAGCACTTTCGGGGCAGCGAACACCATATATTTT. This codes for CASTFGAANTIYF.

This clonotype appeared many times. The chain links TRBV20-1 to TRBJ1-5, with D perhaps TRBD1 (6 bases). The CDR3 loop spans 15 amino acids. The germline V gene encodes CDR1 DFQATT and CDR2 SNEGSKA (reference sequence). The germline V and J ends were trimmed by 1 base and 5 bases, with 15 bases remaining between them. The CDR3 coding sequence is TGCAGTGCTAGAGTTGGGGGGCTGGCCGATCAGCCCCAGCATTTT. Translation: CSARVGGLADQPQHF.

Remarks on this clonotype: At one end the junction does not follow the germline gene, possibly because of a read error. The chain has TRBV4-3 and TRBJ2-7; TRBD1 aligns across 7 bases. The length of the CDR3 is 14 residues. Germline loops: CDR1 LGHNA, CDR2 YSLEER. CDR3 loop: CASSQATGFYEQHF. The CDR3, as DNA: TGCGCCAGCAGCCAAGCGACAGGGTTCTACGAGCAGCACTTC.

The chain has TRBV24-1 and TRBJ2-5, with 9 nucleotides matching TRBD1. The CDR3 extends over 14 amino acids. The germline V gene encodes CDR1 KGHDR and CDR2 SFDVKD. V lost 11 bases to trimming and J lost 6 bases; unmatched junction nucleotides: 12. Here the CDR3 DNA reads TGTGCCAGCCAAAGTCACAGGGGGCAAAAGACCCAGTACTTC. As protein: CASQSHRGQKTQYF.

V and J are TRBV6-1 and TRBJ2-2; D tentatively reads TRBD1 or TRBD2 (5 bases each). Germline V CDR1 and CDR2: MNHNS, SASEGT. The CDR3 is 15 amino acids. Trimming shortened V by 1 base and J by 5 bases, and 11 bases separated the two germline ends. Here the CDR3 DNA reads TGTGCCAGCAGTGAAGGGGGGATCGATACCGGGGAGCTGTTTTTT. Translated: CASSEGGIDTGELFF.

V usage is TRBV5-1 and J usage is TRBJ1-1, with 7 bases identical to TRBD1. The CDR3 spans 13 residues. Trimming took 0 bases from V and 12 from J; bases not matched to a gene: 8. CDR1 is SGHRS, CDR2 YFSETQ, per germline. As DNA, the CDR3 is TGCGCCAGCAGCTTGGCCGCAGGACAGGAAACTTTCTTT. Its protein is CASSLAAGQETFF. The full variable domain, completed using reference TRBV5-1 and TRBJ1-1, is KAGVTQTPRYLIKTRGQQVTLSCSPISGHRSVSWYQQTPGQGLQFLFEYFSETQRNKGNFPGRFSGRQFSNSRSEMNVSTLELGDSALYLCASSLAAGQETFFGQGTRLTVV.

V and J are TRBV28 and TRBJ2-7, with D hard to call. The germline V gene encodes CDR1 MDHEN and CDR2 SYDVKM. The CDR3 extends over 11 amino acids. V was clipped by 1 base and J by 6 bases, with 4 bases between them. CDR3 nucleotide sequence: TGTGCCAGCAGTTTATATACCGAGCAGTACTTC. This codes for CASSLYTEQYF.

The V and J genes are TRBV7-2 and TRBJ1-4, with D perhaps matching TRBD1 (5 bases). The CDR3 runs to 17 residues. Deletions cut 5 bases from V and 5 bases from J, with 21 bases between. The germline V gene has CDR1 SGHTA and CDR2 FQGNSA. The CDR3 DNA sequence: TGTGCCAGCAGCCAGAGGGGAATCCGCAACTCCAATGAAAAACTGTTTTTT. The encoded protein is CASSQRGIRNSNEKLFF.

The gene calls are TRBV2 and TRBJ2-2; D may match TRBD1 or TRBD2 (7 bases each). Looked up from germline, CDR1 is SNHLY and CDR2 is FYNNEI. This CDR3 is built from 10 residues. V lost 5 bases and J lost 15, with 10 bases in between. In DNA, the CDR3 is TGTGCCAGCAGTCCAGGGGGGGTGTTTTTT. Its protein is CASSPGGVFF.

Concerning this clonotype itself: A much larger clone differs by one base, so this may be a read error. The rearrangement links TRBV28 to TRBJ1-1; D is perhaps TRBD1 (5 bases). The V end was cut by 4 bases, the J end by 0 bases, with 18 bases between. Per germline, CDR1 MDHEN and CDR2 SYDVKM. This CDR3 is 17 amino acids long. In DNA, the CDR3 is TGTGCCAGCAGTTCATTAACGGGACGCGATCTGAACACTGAAGCTTTCTTT. This sequence encodes CASSSLTGRDLNTEAFF.

This clonotype was detected ten times or more. The chain is built from TRBV6-5 and TRBJ1-5, with 9 nucleotides matching TRBD1. This CDR3 is 14 amino acids long. The germline CDR1 and CDR2 sequences are MNHEY and SVGAGI. J lost 7 bases, V lost 5 bases, and 6 bases had no gene match. CDR3 loop: CASSASGTGQPQHF. In DNA form, the CDR3 reads TGTGCCAGCAGTGCTTCCGGGACAGGGCAGCCCCAGCATTTT.

This clonotype appeared once. This chain joins TRBV2 and TRBJ2-7; TRBD1 might be the D (6 bases). V lost 11 bases and J 0 bases, leaving 17 bases between the germline ends. Germline CDR1 reads SNHLY; CDR2 reads FYNNEI. CDR3 length: 14 amino acids. The CDR3 coding sequence is TGTGCCGGCACTCGACAGGCCTCCTCCTACGAGCAGTACTTC. Translation: CAGTRQASSYEQYF.

Comments on this clonotype: A much larger clone lies one base from this, so it may be a read error. The J gene is TRBJ2-7, the V gene TRBV5-1, with unresolved D. From germline, CDR1 is SGHRS and CDR2 YFSETQ. The CDR3 is 13 residues long. The CDR3 loop reads CASSLSRRYGQYF. DNA for the CDR3: TGCGCCAGCAGCTTGTCCCGGCGATACGGGCAGTACTTC.

This clonotype was observed at least ten times. The V call is TRBV10-3, the J call TRBJ1-6; D remains unclear. This CDR3 comprises 12 residues. Germline loops: CDR1 ENHRY, CDR2 SYGVKD. Trimming took off 3 bases at V and 12 bases at J, with 9 bases between the two ends. Here the CDR3 reads CAISDGSEPLHF. The CDR3 bases are TGTGCCATCAGTGACGGGAGTGAACCCCTCCACTTT.

J is TRBJ1-2 and V is TRBV20-1; D perhaps matches TRBD1 (6 bases). Germline V lookup: CDR1 DFQATT, CDR2 SNEGSKA (reference sequence). V gave up 0 bases and J gave up 7 bases, with 15 bases separating them. The CDR3 is 14 residues long. CDR3 bases: TGCAGTGCTAGAGAGGAGGGGGGTATTGGTGGCTACACCTTC. Amino acids: CSAREEGGIGGYTF.

This clonotype was seen repeatedly, ten times or more. V and J are TRBV10-1 and TRBJ1-4, with D possibly being TRBD1 (6 bases). Germline CDR1 and CDR2: WNHNN and SYGVQD (reference sequence). CDR3 length: 13 residues. Trimming pared 0 bases from V and 11 bases from J, leaving 10 bases between. CDR3 residues: CASSESFGGKLFF. CDR3 bases: TGCGCCAGCAGTGAGTCTTTTGGGGGCAAACTGTTTTTT.